This section outlines one T cell receptor (beta chain) sequence together with its context. Germline CDR1 and CDR2: SGHAT and FQNNGV. This CDR3 is 18 amino acids long. Trimming removed 8 bases at V and 2 bases at J, with 26 bases between. Only in-frame clones appear in the TCRdb table, and some are missing; sequencing was by immunoSEQ multiplex PCR. The sample lists about 7,800 clones, approximately 87% occurring once. Busulfan-fludarabine conditioning, marrow transplant, and cyclophosphamide on days +3 and +4 were administered. The data were obtained in a study of T cells after posttransplantation cyclophosphamide.

The V call is TRBV11-2, the J call TRBJ2-3, with D possibly TRBD2 on 5 matching bases. Sequencing was performed on CD4+ T cells sorted from blood, taken around 1,500 days after allogeneic stem cell transplant with posttransplant cyclophosphamide. The receptor's source is a female patient in her fifties who received an allogeneic stem cell transplant from a related donor, was CMV-positive, and had no GVHD. Some T cells may arise from the graft donor. The CDR3, as DNA: TGTGCCAGCTTCCATGTGTCAGCGGCGTTTGGCCACACAGATACGCAGTATTTT. This gives the protein CASFHVSAAFGHTDTQYF.